The clone carrying this T cell receptor beta chain was seen a few times. Its matching antigen is unknown. Here the CDR3 omits its conserved ending phenylalanine or tryptophan, so a read error is the likely source. This entry belongs to a study of T cells in Graves' hyperthyroidism and ophthalmopathy. Study-wide results and limits: Blood also held most thyroid clonotypes expanded beyond 0.001.

The germline CDR1 and CDR2 sequences are DFQATT and SNEGSKA (reference sequence). CDR3 length: 17 amino acids. The V gene lost 3 bases and the J gene lost 0 bases, with 18 bases spanning the gap. Researchers amplified the TCR beta CDR3 regions from RNA transcripts. HTBI primers were used for first-round RT-PCR of the TCR CDR3. TCRdb called the multiplex PCR reads again in MiXCR, with one record for every CDR3 protein. This sample has roughly 740,000 distinct CDR3 sequences, with about a sixth found just once. The hyperthyroidism patients had all been newly diagnosed, and their disease duration was under 2 months. Their ages ranged from 18 to 65 years. The study left out patients who had uncontrolled infection, other autoimmune disease, pregnancy or lactation. The source of the PBMCs was around 10 ml of fresh peripheral blood.

The material sequenced was blood. This TCR was recovered from a man between 18 and 29 years old with Graves' hyperthyroidism. This chain uses TRBV20-1 with TRBJ2-1, with D unresolved. The CDR3 bases are TGCAGTGCTAGTTCCTCATACGAGCGAAGCTCCTACAATGAGCAGTTCCTC. Protein sequence: CSASSSYERSSYNEQFL.